This T cell receptor beta chain was obtained from a study of post-analysis software for immune sequencing data. Unique-molecular-identifier-tagged TCR beta cDNA libraries were used. TCRdb re-called the PCR reads with MiXCR, one entry per CDR3 protein. The table shows approximately 730,000 distinct CDR3 sequences, with about 45% occurring only once. In the case of this clonotype: Its antigen is still unknown.

In germline, CDR1 is SGHTA, CDR2 FQGTGA. Trimming at V came to 4 bases and at J to 9 bases, leaving 10 bases not matched to a gene. CDR3 length: 14 residues. Study results and caveats: By F measure, samples from a shared preparation batch strongly co-clustered. There was significantly lower normalized Chao1 diversity in multiple sclerosis patients than in controls. Relative to controls, patients had a few TRBV segments at higher frequency, with TRBV5-6, TRBV5-1 and TRBV20-1 among these.

The chain carries TRBV7-3 and TRBJ1-1; TRBD1 aligns across 8 bases. Sequences were obtained from blood. The TCR was taken from a girl aged 10 to 17 with multiple sclerosis. DNA of the CDR3: TGTGCCAGCAGCTCCCAGCCCGGGACAGGACAAGCTTTCTTT. It yields the protein CASSSQPGTGQAFF.